The T cell receptor beta chain described here comes from a study of T cells after yellow fever vaccination. Study outcomes and limitations: The secondary response was weaker but peaked faster, day 5 versus 15.

There are many counts of this clonotype. What it binds is not known. TCRdb re-analysed the 5' RACE reads in MiXCR, keeping a single row per CDR3 protein. The sample has about 170,000 distinct CDR3 sequences, 8% to 13% seen once. The J segment lost 8 bases and the V segment lost 2 bases, leaving 3 bases of the junction unmatched. Germline values: CDR1 SQVTM, CDR2 ANQGSEA. The CDR3 consists of 13 residues. The sample here was CD8+ T cells sorted from PBMCs, taken 15 days after the yellow fever booster vaccination. The sequence came from a man younger than 35 who received the YFV17D yellow fever vaccine. The chain has TRBV29-1 and TRBJ2-1; 10 bases match TRBD1. The CDR3 DNA sequence: TGCAGCGTTGAATCGGACAGGGGGTATGAGCAGTTCTTC. Amino acids: CSVESDRGYEQFF.